The sequence of this T cell receptor beta chain was determined in a study of blood T cell repertoires in COVID-19. Clinical histories supplied by participants themselves formed the basis of cohort assignment. Data came from immunoSEQ multiplex PCR; TCRdb stores just in-frame clones and leaves some out. The sample holds approximately 170,000 clones, less than 90% seen once. Germline assignment: CDR1 SNHLY and CDR2 FYNNEI. Trimming pared 5 bases from V and 5 bases from J, leaving 15 bases between. The CDR3 is made up of 14 amino acids. The source is a woman between 45 and 60 years old who had recovered from COVID-19. The chain is built from TRBV2 and TRBJ1-2; D is ambiguous. The specimen was PBMCs or T cells enriched from blood (not recorded which). The CDR3 nucleotides read TGTGCCAGCAGTCCGAGCGTTTCTGAATATGGCTACACCTTC. Translated: CASSPSVSEYGYTF.